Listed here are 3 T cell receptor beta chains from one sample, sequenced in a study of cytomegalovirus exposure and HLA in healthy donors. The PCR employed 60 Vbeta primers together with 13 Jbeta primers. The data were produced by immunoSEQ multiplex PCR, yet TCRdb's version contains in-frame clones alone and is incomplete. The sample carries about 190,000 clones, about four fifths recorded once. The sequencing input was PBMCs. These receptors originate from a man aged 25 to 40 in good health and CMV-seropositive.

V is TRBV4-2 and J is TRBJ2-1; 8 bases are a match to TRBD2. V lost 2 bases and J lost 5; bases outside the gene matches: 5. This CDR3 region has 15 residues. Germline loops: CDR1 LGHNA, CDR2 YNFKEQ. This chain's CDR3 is CASSQSGGGHNEQFF. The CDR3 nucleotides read TGTGCCAGCAGCCAATCGGGAGGGGGGCACAATGAGCAGTTCTTC.

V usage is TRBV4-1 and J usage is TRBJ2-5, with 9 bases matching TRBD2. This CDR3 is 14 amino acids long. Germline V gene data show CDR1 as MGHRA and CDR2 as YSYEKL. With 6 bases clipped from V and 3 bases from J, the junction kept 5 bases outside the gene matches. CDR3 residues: CASRGLAGKETQYF. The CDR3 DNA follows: TGCGCCAGCAGGGGGCTAGCGGGGAAAGAGACCCAGTACTTC.

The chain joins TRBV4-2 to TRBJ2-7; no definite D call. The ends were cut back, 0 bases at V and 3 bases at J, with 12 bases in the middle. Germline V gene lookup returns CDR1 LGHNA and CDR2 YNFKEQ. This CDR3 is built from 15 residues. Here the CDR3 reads CASSQEGFASYEQYF. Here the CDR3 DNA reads TGTGCCAGCAGCCAAGAGGGTTTCGCTAGCTACGAGCAGTACTTC.